These 26 T cell receptor beta chains originate from one sample sequenced in a study of follicular helper T cells after annual influenza vaccination. Method: immunoSEQ multiplex PCR; TCRdb's copy keeps in-frame clones and lacks some. The sample consists of a few thousand clones, 82% of them appearing once. Time point described: 2014-2015 season, 7 days after vaccination. The material was CXCR5- memory CD4+ T cells sorted from blood, obtained 7 days after influenza vaccination. Receptors originate from an adult who received the influenza vaccine.

V usage is TRBV28 and J usage is TRBJ1-2; D might be TRBD1 (5 bases). In germline, CDR1 is MDHEN, CDR2 SYDVKM. V gave up 2 bases and J gave up 2 bases, with 12 bases separating them. This CDR3 spans 15 amino acids. CDR3 nucleotide sequence: TGTGCCAGCAGTTTACAGGGCAGGCCCAACTATGGCTACACCTTC. This gives the protein CASSLQGRPNYGYTF.

The V call is TRBV10-3, the J call TRBJ1-1; weak D call: TRBD1 (6 bases). V lost 4 bases and J lost 4, with 19 bases in between. The CDR3 runs to 16 residues. The germline V gene encodes CDR1 ENHRY and CDR2 SYGVKD. The CDR3 region is CAISGGRWEVGTEAFF. The CDR3, as DNA: TGTGCCATCAGTGGGGGGCGGTGGGAGGTCGGCACTGAAGCTTTCTTT.

The V and J genes are TRBV5-1 and TRBJ2-1, with D possibly matching TRBD1 (5 bases). The CDR3 totals 14 residues. CDR1 and CDR2 from the germline V gene are SGHRS and YFSETQ. Trimming removed 2 bases from V and 8 bases from J, with 14 bases in between. Here the CDR3 reads CASSLWGWADEQFF. For the CDR3, the DNA is TGCGCCAGCAGCTTATGGGGCTGGGCCGATGAGCAGTTCTTC.

The chain couples TRBV5-6 to TRBJ1-1; D ambiguous. The CDR3 contains 15 residues. Germline CDR1 SGHDT, CDR2 YYEEEE. V lost 0 bases to trimming and J lost 1 base, with 10 bases between them. The CDR3 sequence is CASSLDGLGNTEAFF. CDR3 bases: TGTGCCAGCAGCTTGGATGGGTTGGGGAACACTGAAGCTTTCTTT.

The rearrangement joins TRBV11-2 to TRBJ2-4, with 8 bases matching TRBD1. Per the germline V gene, CDR1 is SGHAT and CDR2 is FQNNGV. The CDR3 length is 12 residues. Losses at the gene ends were 1 base for V and 13 bases for J; bases not matched to a gene: 3. The CDR3 protein is CASSLGGQGQYF. CDR3 DNA: TGTGCCAGCAGCTTAGGAGGACAGGGACAGTACTTC.

The chain uses TRBV15 and TRBJ1-1; D unclear. This CDR3 is built from 13 residues. Germline CDR1 is LNHNV and CDR2 is YYDKDF (reference sequence). V was clipped by 3 bases and J by 5 bases, with 10 bases between them. The CDR3 coding sequence is TGTGCCACCAGCAGTAGCGGGTTTACTGAAGCTTTCTTT. Protein: CATSSSGFTEAFF. The complete variable domain, with remaining parts taken from reference TRBV15 and TRBJ1-1, reads DAMVIQNPRYQVTQFGKPVTLSCSQTLNHNVMYWYQQKSSQAPKLLFHYYDKDFNNEADTPDNFQSRRPNTSFCFLDIRSPGLGDTAMYLCATSSSGFTEAFFGQGTRLTVV.

The chain carries TRBV30 and TRBJ1-1; D is ambiguous. Per the germline V gene, CDR1 is GTSNPN and CDR2 is SVGIG (reference sequence). The CDR3 extends over 11 amino acids. Trimming cost V 4 bases and J 10 bases, with 13 bases left between them. The CDR3 reads CAWILGDGAFF. In nucleotides, the CDR3 is TGTGCCTGGATCCTTGGTGACGGAGCTTTCTTT.

The chain employs TRBV10-2 and TRBJ2-6; 11 nucleotides align to TRBD2. V gave up 8 bases and J gave up 0 bases; unmatched junction bases: 6. Germline CDR1 WSHSY, CDR2 SAAADI. CDR3 length: 17 residues. The CDR3 bases are TGCGCCAGCCGGGGACTAGCGGACTACTCTGGGGCCAACGTCCTGACTTTC. It codes for CASRGLADYSGANVLTF.

The V and J genes are TRBV7-2 and TRBJ2-5; maybe TRBD1 (5 bases). CDR1 SGHTA and CDR2 FQGNSA come from the germline V gene. This CDR3 has 16 residues. Trimming took off 2 bases at V and 3 bases at J, with 16 bases between the two ends. CDR3 region: CASSLKVGAFKETQYF. For the CDR3, the DNA is TGTGCCAGCAGCTTAAAAGTAGGGGCCTTCAAAGAGACCCAGTACTTC. Using reference TRBV7-2 and TRBJ2-5 for the parts outside the CDR3, the full variable domain is GAGVSQSPSNKVTEKGKDVELRCDPISGHTALYWYRQSLGQGLEFLIYFQGNSAPDKSGLPSDRFSAERTGGSVSTLTIQRTQQEDSAVYLCASSLKVGAFKETQYFGPGTRLLVL.

The rearrangement joins TRBV12-2 to TRBJ2-7; the table names TRBD2, a call not compared with the DNA. TRBV12-2 is reported as a pseudogene. The CDR3 totals 13 residues. Here the CDR3 reads CASLRGGSYEQYF. CDR3 nucleotide sequence: TGTGCAAGTCTTCGCGGGGGCTCCTACGAGCAGTACTTC.

The chain combines TRBV9 with TRBJ1-2; 7 bases are a match to TRBD1. CDR3 length: 13 residues. J lost 4 bases, V lost 7 bases, and 7 bases had no gene match. CDR1 SGDLS and CDR2 YYNGEE come from the germline V gene. For the CDR3, the DNA is TGTGCCAGCTCGGACAGGAGCCTCTATGGCTACACCTTC. Translated: CASSDRSLYGYTF. Drawing the rest from reference TRBV9 and TRBJ1-2, the complete variable domain is DSGVTQTPKHLITATGQRVTLRCSPRSGDLSVYWYQQSLDQGLQFLIQYYNGEERAKGNILERFSAQQFPDLHSELNLSSLELGDSALYFCASSDRSLYGYTFGSGTRLTVV.

The chain is built from TRBV15 and TRBJ2-3; 7 bases fit TRBD1. V was clipped by 5 bases and J by 4 bases; unmatched bases: 12. The CDR3 is made up of 16 amino acids. From germline, CDR1 is LNHNV and CDR2 YYDKDF (reference sequence). The CDR3 nucleotides read TGTGCCACCAGCGCTGTTCGACAGGGTGGCCCAGATACGCAGTATTTT. Translation: CATSAVRQGGPDTQYF.

The V and J genes are TRBV18 and TRBJ2-3; 9 nucleotides line up with TRBD2. Germline trimming cut 6 bases from V and 1 base from J; bases unmatched to any gene: 5. Germline CDR1 and CDR2: KGHSH and LQKENI. The CDR3 consists of 15 residues. CDR3 in DNA: TGTGCCAGCTCGCTCAGCGGGGGGCGCACAGATACGCAGTATTTT. Encoded protein: CASSLSGGRTDTQYF.

The rearrangement links TRBV15 to TRBJ1-3; D is unclear. V lost 5 bases to trimming and J lost 0 bases, with 8 bases between them. This CDR3 spans 14 amino acids. CDR1 and CDR2 (germline): LNHNV, YYDKDF (reference sequence). CDR3 in amino acids: CATSRLPSGNTIYF. CDR3 DNA sequence: TGTGCCACCAGCCGGTTGCCCTCTGGAAACACCATATATTTT.

The rearrangement uses TRBV7-9 and TRBJ1-4, with D tentatively TRBD1 (5 bases). Deletions cut 5 bases from V and 0 bases from J, with 13 bases between. The V gene's germline CDR1 is SEHNR and CDR2 FQNEAQ (reference sequence). The CDR3 extends over 16 amino acids. CDR3 nucleotides: TGTGCCAGCAGCCTCGGGACTATTGCAACTAATGAAAAACTGTTTTTT. Its translation is CASSLGTIATNEKLFF.

The chain carries TRBV1 and TRBJ2-1; the table's D call of TRBD2 was not tested on the DNA. TRBV1 is a documented pseudogene. The CDR3 has 14 residues. The CDR3 bases are TGCACCAGCAGCCAAGACTCCTCCTACAATGAGCAGTTCTTC. Its protein is CTSSQDSSYNEQFF.

The J gene is TRBJ1-1, the V gene TRBV11-2; D not certain. The CDR3 totals 14 residues. V was cut by 1 base and J by 0 bases, with 6 bases left in between. Germline V CDR1 and CDR2: SGHAT, FQNNGV. This CDR3 reads CASSLVSLNTEAFF. Written as DNA, the CDR3 is TGTGCCAGCAGCTTAGTAAGTTTGAACACTGAAGCTTTCTTT. Full variable domain (missing parts from reference TRBV11-2 and TRBJ1-1): EAGVAQSPRYKIIEKRQSVAFWCNPISGHATLYWYQQILGQGPKLLIQFQNNGVVDDSQLPKDRFSAERLKGVDSTLKIQPAKLEDSAVYLCASSLVSLNTEAFFGQGTRLTVV.

The J gene is TRBJ1-4, the V gene TRBV4-1; D might be TRBD1 (5 bases). The germline V gene encodes CDR1 MGHRA and CDR2 YSYEKL. The germline V and J ends were trimmed by 2 bases and 2 bases, with 15 bases remaining between them. The CDR3 has 17 residues. CDR3: CASSQPRYGGTNEKLFF. In DNA form, the CDR3 reads TGCGCCAGCAGCCAACCGAGGTACGGGGGTACTAATGAAAAACTGTTTTTT.

The rearrangement links TRBV2 to TRBJ1-4; 7 positions agree with TRBD1. The V and J ends lost 7 bases and 7 bases, in that order; junction bases with no gene match: 9. CDR1 and CDR2 (germline): SNHLY, FYNNEI. This CDR3 region has 14 residues. The CDR3 sequence: CASNSGTAAEKLFF. The CDR3 coding sequence is TGTGCCAGCAATTCCGGGACAGCCGCTGAAAAACTGTTTTTT.

The sample holds one count of this clone. The genes are TRBV18 and TRBJ1-4; TRBD1 matches at 8 bases. With V trimmed by 5 bases and J by 2 bases, 4 bases remained unmatched. Germline CDR1 and CDR2: KGHSH and LQKENI. The CDR3 length is 15 residues. The CDR3 here is CASSVGQETNEKLFF. For the CDR3, the DNA is TGTGCCAGCTCAGTGGGACAGGAGACTAATGAAAAACTGTTTTTT. The whole variable domain, remainder taken from reference TRBV18 and TRBJ1-4, is NAGVMQNPRHLVRRRGQEARLRCSPMKGHSHVYWYRQLPEEGLKFMVYLQKENIIDESGMPKERFSAEFPKEGPSILRIQQVVRGDSAAYFCASSVGQETNEKLFFGSGTQLSVL.

J is TRBJ1-1 and V is TRBV7-9; 7 bases fit TRBD1. Germline V gene sequence: CDR1 SEHNR, CDR2 FQNEAQ (reference sequence). The CDR3 sequence is 14 residues long. Losses at the gene ends were 5 bases for V and 1 base for J; bases not matched to a gene: 4. CDR3 protein: CASSRSGGNTEAFF. For the CDR3, the DNA is TGTGCCAGCAGCCGATCAGGGGGGAACACTGAAGCTTTCTTT. Complete variable domain (other parts from reference TRBV7-9 and TRBJ1-1): DTGVSQNPRHKITKRGQNVTFRCDPISEHNRLYWYRQTLGQGPEFLTYFQNEAQLEKSRLLSDRFSAERPKGSFSTLEIQRTEQGDSAMYLCASSRSGGNTEAFFGQGTRLTVV.

V usage is TRBV11-3 and J usage is TRBJ2-7; 9 positions match TRBD1. J lost 1 base, V lost 5 bases, and 12 bases had no gene match. Germline loops: CDR1 SGHNT, CDR2 YENEEA. The CDR3 totals 17 residues. CDR3 nucleotide sequence: TGTGCCAGCAGCACAAGGAGTCGGACAGGGGTTTCCTACGAGCAGTACTTC. It is translated as CASSTRSRTGVSYEQYF.

The rearrangement links TRBV30 to TRBJ1-4; 8 bases map to TRBD1. Trimming cost V 3 bases and J 7 bases; bases outside gene matches: 7. Germline V CDR1 and CDR2: GTSNPN, SVGIG (reference sequence). The length of the CDR3 is 14 residues. The CDR3 coding sequence is TGTGCCTGGAGCGGACAGGGAAGTGGTGAAAAACTGTTTTTT. It translates to CAWSGQGSGEKLFF.

J is TRBJ1-6 and V is TRBV19; D perhaps matches TRBD1 (6 bases). The CDR3 runs to 15 residues. Germline CDR1 reads LNHDA; CDR2 reads SQIVND (reference sequence). V was pared by 6 bases and J by 5 bases, with 14 bases between. This CDR3 is CASSGGQTNNSPLHF. DNA for the CDR3: TGTGCCAGTAGCGGCGGACAGACTAATAATTCACCCCTCCACTTT.

The chain links TRBV6-5 to TRBJ2-1; D is tentatively TRBD1 or TRBD2 (5 bases each). The ends were cut back, 0 bases at V and 9 bases at J, with 6 bases in the middle. Germline values: CDR1 MNHEY, CDR2 SVGAGI. This CDR3 has 12 residues. Here the CDR3 DNA reads TGTGCCAGCAGTTACTCCGGGGCTGAGCAGTTCTTC. Encoded protein: CASSYSGAEQFF.

The rearrangement uses TRBV30 and TRBJ1-1; 10 bases map to TRBD1. The germline gives CDR1 GTSNPN, CDR2 SVGIG (reference sequence). The CDR3 spans 12 residues. V was pared by 3 bases and J by 11 bases, with 6 bases of the junction left unmatched. CDR3 sequence: CAWSNRDRGAFF. As DNA, the CDR3 is TGTGCCTGGAGCAACCGGGACAGGGGTGCTTTCTTT.